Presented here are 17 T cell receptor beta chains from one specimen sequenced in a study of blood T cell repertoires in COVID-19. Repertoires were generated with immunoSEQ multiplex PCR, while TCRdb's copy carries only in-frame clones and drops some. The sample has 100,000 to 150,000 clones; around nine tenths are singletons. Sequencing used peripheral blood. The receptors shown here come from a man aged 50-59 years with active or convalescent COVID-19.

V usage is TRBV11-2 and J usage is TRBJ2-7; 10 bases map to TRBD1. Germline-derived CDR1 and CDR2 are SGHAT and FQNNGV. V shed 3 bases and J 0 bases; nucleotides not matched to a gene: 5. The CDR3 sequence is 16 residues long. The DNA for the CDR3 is TGTGCCAGCAGCTTGTGGACAGGGGGAATCTCCTACGAGCAGTACTTC. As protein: CASSLWTGGISYEQYF.

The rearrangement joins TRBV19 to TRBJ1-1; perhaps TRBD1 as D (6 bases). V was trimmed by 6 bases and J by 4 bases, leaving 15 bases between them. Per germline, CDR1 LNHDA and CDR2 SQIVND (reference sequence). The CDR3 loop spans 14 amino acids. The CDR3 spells CASSFGTPSTEAFF. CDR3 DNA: TGTGCCAGTAGCTTCGGGACACCCAGCACTGAAGCTTTCTTT.

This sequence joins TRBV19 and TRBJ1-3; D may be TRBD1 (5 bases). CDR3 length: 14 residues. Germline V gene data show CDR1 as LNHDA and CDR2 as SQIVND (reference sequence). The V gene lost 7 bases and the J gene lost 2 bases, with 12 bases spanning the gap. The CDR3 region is CASISGYAGNTIYF. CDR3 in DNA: TGTGCCAGTATCTCAGGGTATGCTGGAAACACCATATATTTT.

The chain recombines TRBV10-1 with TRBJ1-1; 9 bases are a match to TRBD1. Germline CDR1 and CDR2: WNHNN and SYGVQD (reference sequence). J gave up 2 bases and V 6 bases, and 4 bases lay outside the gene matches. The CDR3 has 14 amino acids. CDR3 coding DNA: TGCGCCAGCAGCCCAACAGGGGGCAACACTGAAGCTTTCTTT. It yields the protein CASSPTGGNTEAFF.

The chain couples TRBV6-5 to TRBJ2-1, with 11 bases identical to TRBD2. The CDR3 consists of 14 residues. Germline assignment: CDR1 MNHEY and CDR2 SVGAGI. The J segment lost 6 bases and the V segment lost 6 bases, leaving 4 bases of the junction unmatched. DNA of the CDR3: TGTGCCAGCAGGGGACTAGCGGAACGCAATGAGCAGTTCTTC. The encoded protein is CASRGLAERNEQFF.

The DNA of the CDR3 is TGTGCCAGTAGTATCGCAGCGGGAGGGCCAGTTGAGCAGTTCTTC. Its protein product is CASSIAAGGPVEQFF. This chain uses TRBV19 with TRBJ2-1, with 10 bases lining up with TRBD2. The germline V gene encodes CDR1 LNHDA and CDR2 SQIVND (reference sequence). The CDR3 length is 15 residues. V shed 3 bases, J shed 9 bases, and the junction held 8 bases outside the gene matches.

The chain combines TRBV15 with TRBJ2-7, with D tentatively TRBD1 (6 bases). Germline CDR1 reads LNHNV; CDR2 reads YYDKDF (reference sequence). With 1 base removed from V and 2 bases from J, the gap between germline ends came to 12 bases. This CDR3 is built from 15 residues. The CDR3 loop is CATSRGQGSPYEQYF. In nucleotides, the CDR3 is TGTGCCACCAGCAGAGGGCAGGGGAGCCCCTACGAGCAGTACTTC.

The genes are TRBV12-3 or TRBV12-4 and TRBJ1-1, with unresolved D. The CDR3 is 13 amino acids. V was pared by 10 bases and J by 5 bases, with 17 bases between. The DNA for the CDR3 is TGTGCCACCCTCGTCTCGGGGAGGACTGAAGCTTTCTTT. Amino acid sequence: CATLVSGRTEAFF.

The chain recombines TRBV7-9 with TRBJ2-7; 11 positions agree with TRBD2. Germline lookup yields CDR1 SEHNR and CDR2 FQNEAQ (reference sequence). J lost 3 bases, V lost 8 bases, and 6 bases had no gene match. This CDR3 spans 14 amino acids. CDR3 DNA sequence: TGTGCCAGCGGGACTAGCGGAACATACTACGAGCAGTACTTC. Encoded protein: CASGTSGTYYEQYF.

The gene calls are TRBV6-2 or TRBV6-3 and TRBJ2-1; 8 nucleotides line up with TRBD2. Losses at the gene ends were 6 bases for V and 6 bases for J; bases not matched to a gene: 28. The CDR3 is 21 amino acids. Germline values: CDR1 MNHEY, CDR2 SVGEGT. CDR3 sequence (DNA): TGTGCCAGCAGCCCAAGTTATGACGGGAGGGCCAGGTCGTTTCTTGCCAATGAGCAGTTCTTC. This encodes CASSPSYDGRARSFLANEQFF.

CDR3 in amino acids: CASSESGGVHEQYF. The CDR3 nucleotides read TGCGCCAGCAGTGAGTCGGGAGGTGTCCACGAGCAGTACTTC. V usage is TRBV10-1 and J usage is TRBJ2-7, with D perhaps matching TRBD2 (6 bases). With 0 bases removed from V and 5 bases from J, the gap between germline ends came to 11 bases. The CDR3 sequence is 14 residues long. In germline, CDR1 is WNHNN, CDR2 SYGVQD (reference sequence).

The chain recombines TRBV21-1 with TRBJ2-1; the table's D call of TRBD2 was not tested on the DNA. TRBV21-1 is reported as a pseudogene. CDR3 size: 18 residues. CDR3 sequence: CASSKVQREGLSYNEQFF. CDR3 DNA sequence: TGTGCCAGCAGCAAAGTTCAGCGGGAGGGCCTATCCTACAATGAGCAGTTCTTC.

This CDR3 is CASSYSTGGNGNTIYF. As DNA, the CDR3 is TGTGCCAGCAGTTACTCAACAGGGGGGAATGGAAACACCATATATTTT. This chain uses TRBV6-5 with TRBJ1-3, with 8 bases that match TRBD1. The V segment lost 0 bases and the J segment 3 bases; nucleotides outside the gene matches: 4. This CDR3 contains 16 residues. Germline V gives CDR1 MNHEY, CDR2 SVGAGI.

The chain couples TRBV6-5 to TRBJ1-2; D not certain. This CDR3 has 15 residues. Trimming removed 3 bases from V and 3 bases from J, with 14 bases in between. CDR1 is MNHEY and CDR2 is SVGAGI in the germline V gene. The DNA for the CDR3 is TGTGCCAGCAGTTATCGGGGAGTGGGCTACTATGGCTACACCTTC. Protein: CASSYRGVGYYGYTF.

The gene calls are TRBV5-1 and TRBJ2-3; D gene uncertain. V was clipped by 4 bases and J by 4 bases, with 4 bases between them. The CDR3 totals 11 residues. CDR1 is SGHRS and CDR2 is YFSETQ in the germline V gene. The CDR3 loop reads CASSVADTQYF. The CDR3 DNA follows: TGCGCCAGCAGCGTCGCAGATACGCAGTATTTT.

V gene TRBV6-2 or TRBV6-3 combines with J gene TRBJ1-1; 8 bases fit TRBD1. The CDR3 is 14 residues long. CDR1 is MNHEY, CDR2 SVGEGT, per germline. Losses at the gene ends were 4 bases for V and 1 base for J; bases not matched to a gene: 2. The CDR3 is CASSSGTGNTEAFF. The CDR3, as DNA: TGTGCCAGCAGTTCCGGGACAGGGAACACTGAAGCTTTCTTT.

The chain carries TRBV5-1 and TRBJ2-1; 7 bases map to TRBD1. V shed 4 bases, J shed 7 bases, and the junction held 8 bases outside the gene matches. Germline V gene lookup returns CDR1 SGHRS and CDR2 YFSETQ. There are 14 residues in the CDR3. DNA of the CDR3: TGCGCCAGCAGCACGGTGACAGGGTTGAATGAGCAGTTCTTC. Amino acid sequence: CASSTVTGLNEQFF.